This T cell receptor (beta chain) was documented in a study of blood T cell repertoires in COVID-19. About the research overall: PBMCs, B-cell-depleted T cells, or T cells provided the cDNA or gDNA that made up the material.

Method: immunoSEQ multiplex PCR; TCRdb's copy keeps in-frame clones and lacks some. The sample includes about 98,000 clones, around 82% of them seen just once. This receptor was obtained from a man aged 65-85 years with active or convalescent COVID-19. The specimen was peripheral blood.

CDR3 region: CASSASGGANQETQYF. The CDR3 DNA follows: TGTGCCAGCAGCGCCTCCGGGGGGGCCAACCAAGAGACCCAGTACTTC. This chain links TRBV7-2 with TRBJ2-5; 8 bases are a match to TRBD2. CDR1 is SGHTA, CDR2 FQGNSA, per germline. V lost 5 bases, J lost 0 bases, and 8 bases stayed unmatched. The CDR3 spans 16 residues.